This T cell receptor (beta chain) comes out of a study of blood T cell repertoires in COVID-19. Study in general: The United States, Italy and Spain provided the acute and convalescent COVID-19 samples. T cells, B-cell-depleted T cells, or PBMCs provided the cDNA or gDNA that served as material.

Enrolled during active infection, Seattle patients were then followed longitudinally. As handled by the study authors: The authors estimated nucleated cell counts from reference gene primer amplification. Assay: immunoSEQ multiplex PCR; the TCRdb copy retains only in-frame clones and omits some. V and J calls and clone size are as listed in that table; D and trimming were resolved from the DNA. There are some 180,000 clones in the sample; about 87% occur only once, and roughly 2.5% lies in the top ten. This clone was recorded a few times. The CDR3 is 13 residues long. Germline CDR1 reads MDHEN; CDR2 reads SYDVKM. With 4 bases removed from V and 12 bases from J, the gap between germline ends came to 19 bases.

The sequence was collected from a woman over 75 with COVID-19, enrolled during active disease. The chain employs TRBV28 and TRBJ2-7; the D gene is possibly TRBD1 (6 bases). The sequencing sample was made of peripheral blood. CDR3 DNA sequence: TGTGCCAGCAGTTCACGCCAAACAGGGTTTGCGTACTTC. Its translation: CASSSRQTGFAYF.